A selection of T cell receptor beta chains follows, all from one sample in a study of vaccination effects on CD4 cells after COVID-19. Profiling relied on immunoSEQ multiplex PCR, and the TCRdb table lists in-frame clones only, not all of them. The table records under 70,000 clones, around two thirds of them present only once. Antigen specificity for these receptors is unknown. This specimen was CD4+ T cells from PBMCs cultured without peptide, taken after COVID-19 vaccination. These receptor sequences come from a human donor who received a COVID-19 vaccine. CDR3s include the opening cysteine and the closing phenylalanine or tryptophan. Each record gives: clone size, D gene, V gene, J gene, CDR3 protein, CDR3 DNA. A D gene is named only where the DNA matches it firmly. Size is omitted from some rows. Given values are once, few, many or a class for expanded clones.

>.|TRBD2|TRBV3-1/TRBV3-2|TRBJ2-5
CASSQEEWRGAGEYQETQYF
TGTGCCAGCAGCCAAGAAGAGTGGCGGGGGGCCGGAGAGTACCAAGAGACCCAGTACTTC
>.|.|TRBV7-3|TRBJ2-6
CASSLPGFGDVLTF
TGTGCCAGCAGCTTACCGGGTTTTGGGGACGTCCTGACTTTC
>.|.|TRBV14|TRBJ1-5
CASSQGPVGSNQPQHF
TGTGCCAGCAGCCAAGGCCCGGTCGGTAGCAATCAGCCCCAGCATTTT
>.|.|TRBV30|TRBJ1-3
CAWDSGKSTGNTIYF
TGTGCCTGGGACAGTGGCAAAAGTACTGGAAACACCATATATTTT
>.|.|TRBV29-1|TRBJ1-2
CSVGDGNYGYTF
TGCAGCGTGGGGGACGGTAACTATGGCTACACCTTC
>.|TRBD2|TRBV4-1|TRBJ2-1
CASSQRASGAYNEQFF
TGCGCCAGCAGCCAAAGAGCTAGCGGGGCCTACAATGAGCAGTTCTTC
>.|.|TRBV29-1|TRBJ1-2
CSAHPGSSGYGYTF
TGCAGCGCCCACCCAGGTTCGTCGGGCTATGGCTACACCTTC
>.|.|TRBV5-6|TRBJ1-5
CASSSRGGNNQPQHF
TGTGCCAGCAGCTCTAGGGGGGGGAACAATCAGCCCCAGCATTTT
>.|TRBD1|TRBV5-1|TRBJ2-2
CASRQLTGADTGELFF
TGCGCCAGCAGGCAACTGACAGGGGCCGACACCGGGGAGCTGTTTTTT
>few|TRBD1|TRBV3-1/TRBV3-2|TRBJ2-1
CASSQLAGQGMREQFF
TGTGCCAGCAGCCAATTGGCGGGACAGGGGATGCGTGAGCAGTTCTTC
>.|.|TRBV5-4|TRBJ2-1
CASSPAPSSSYNEQFF
TGTGCCAGCAGCCCCGCTCCTTCCAGCTCCTACAATGAGCAGTTCTTC
>few|.|TRBV19|TRBJ1-3
CASSINPTGPSGGNTIYF
TGTGCCAGTAGTATAAACCCGACAGGACCCTCGGGAGGAAACACCATATATTTT
>few|.|TRBV6-2/TRBV6-3|TRBJ1-2
CASSFLTGTFYGYTF
TGTGCCAGCAGTTTCCTCACAGGGACGTTCTATGGCTACACCTTC